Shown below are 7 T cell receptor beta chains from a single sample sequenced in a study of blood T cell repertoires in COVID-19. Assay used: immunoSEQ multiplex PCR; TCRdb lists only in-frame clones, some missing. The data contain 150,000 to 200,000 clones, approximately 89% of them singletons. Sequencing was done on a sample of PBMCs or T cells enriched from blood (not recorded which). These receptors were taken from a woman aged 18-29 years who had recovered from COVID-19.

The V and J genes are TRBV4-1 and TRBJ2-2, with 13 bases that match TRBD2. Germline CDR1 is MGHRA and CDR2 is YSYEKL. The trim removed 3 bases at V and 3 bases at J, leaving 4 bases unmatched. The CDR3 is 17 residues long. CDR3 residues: CASSQPGLAGDTGELFF. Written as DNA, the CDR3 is TGCGCCAGCAGCCAGCCCGGACTAGCGGGGGACACCGGGGAGCTGTTTTTT.

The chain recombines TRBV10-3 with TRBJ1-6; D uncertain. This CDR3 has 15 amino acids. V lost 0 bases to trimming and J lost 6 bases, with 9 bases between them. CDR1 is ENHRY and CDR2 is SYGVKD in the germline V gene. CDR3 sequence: CAISESHSPNSPLHF. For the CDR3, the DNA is TGTGCCATCAGTGAGTCGCACAGCCCTAATTCACCCCTCCACTTT.

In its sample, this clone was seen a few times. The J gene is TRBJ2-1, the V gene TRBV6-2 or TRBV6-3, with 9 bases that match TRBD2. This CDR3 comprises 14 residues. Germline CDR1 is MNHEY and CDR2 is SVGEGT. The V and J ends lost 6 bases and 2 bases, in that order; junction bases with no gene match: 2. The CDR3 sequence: CASRPSGTYNEQFF. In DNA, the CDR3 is TGTGCCAGCAGACCTAGCGGGACCTACAATGAGCAGTTCTTC.

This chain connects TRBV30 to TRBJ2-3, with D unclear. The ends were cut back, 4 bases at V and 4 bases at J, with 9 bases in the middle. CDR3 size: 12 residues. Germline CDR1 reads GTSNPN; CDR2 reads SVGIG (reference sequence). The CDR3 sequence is CAWTRLADTQYF. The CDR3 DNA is TGTGCCTGGACTCGGTTGGCAGATACGCAGTATTTT.

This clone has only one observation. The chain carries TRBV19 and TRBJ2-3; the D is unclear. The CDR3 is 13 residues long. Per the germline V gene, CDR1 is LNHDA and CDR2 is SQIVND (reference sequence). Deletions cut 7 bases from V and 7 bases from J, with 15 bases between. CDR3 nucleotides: TGTGCCAGTAAGCGAGGATCCTCAAATACGCAGTATTTT. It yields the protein CASKRGSSNTQYF.

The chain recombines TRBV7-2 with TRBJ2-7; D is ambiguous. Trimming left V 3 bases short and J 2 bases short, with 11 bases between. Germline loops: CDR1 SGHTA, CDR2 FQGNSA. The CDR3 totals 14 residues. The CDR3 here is CASSFSGPTYEQYF. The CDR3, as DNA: TGTGCCAGCAGCTTCTCTGGGCCTACCTACGAGCAGTACTTC. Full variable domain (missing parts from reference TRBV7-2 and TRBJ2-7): GAGVSQSPSNKVTEKGKDVELRCDPISGHTALYWYRQSLGQGLEFLIYFQGNSAPDKSGLPSDRFSAERTGGSVSTLTIQRTQQEDSAVYLCASSFSGPTYEQYFGPGTRLTVT.

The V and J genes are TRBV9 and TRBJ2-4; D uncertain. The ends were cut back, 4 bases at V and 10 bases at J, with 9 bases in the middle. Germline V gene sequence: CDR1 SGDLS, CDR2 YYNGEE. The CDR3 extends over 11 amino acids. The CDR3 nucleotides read TGTGCCAGCAGCCCCGGTTGGATTCAGTACTTC. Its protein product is CASSPGWIQYF.